The 13 T cell receptor beta chains reported below all come from one sample, sequenced in a study of blood T cell repertoires in COVID-19. The assay was immunoSEQ multiplex PCR, and TCRdb's table has in-frame clones only and misses some. The sample contains 150,000 or so clones, 80% of which appear only once. Specimen: PBMCs or T cells enriched from blood (not recorded which). All receptors derive from a man in his forties or fifties who had recovered from COVID-19.

The CDR3 sequence is CASSPSGNTEAFF. CDR3 coding DNA: TGTGCCAGCAGCCCTTCCGGGAACACTGAAGCTTTCTTT. This sequence joins TRBV11-2 and TRBJ1-1; no reliable D call. Trimming left V 5 bases short and J 1 base short, with 8 bases between. CDR1 is SGHAT, CDR2 FQNNGV, per germline. CDR3 size: 13 residues. The variable domain in full, completed from reference TRBV11-2 and TRBJ1-1, reads EAGVAQSPRYKIIEKRQSVAFWCNPISGHATLYWYQQILGQGPKLLIQFQNNGVVDDSQLPKDRFSAERLKGVDSTLKIQPAKLEDSAVYLCASSPSGNTEAFFGQGTRLTVV.

To note about this clone: Other DNA sequences within the sample encode an identical CDR3. The chain employs TRBV5-1 and TRBJ1-4; 8 bases line up with TRBD1. Losses at the gene ends were 1 base for V and 4 bases for J; bases not matched to a gene: 0. Germline V gene lookup returns CDR1 SGHRS and CDR2 YFSETQ. The CDR3 consists of 14 residues. CDR3 amino acids: CASSLTGGNEKLFF. CDR3 coding DNA: TGCGCCAGCAGCTTGACAGGGGGTAATGAAAAACTGTTTTTT.

The chain recombines TRBV19 with TRBJ2-1; 7 positions match TRBD1. V shed 7 bases and J 7 bases; nucleotides not matched to a gene: 10. Germline lookup yields CDR1 LNHDA and CDR2 SQIVND (reference sequence). The CDR3 length is 14 residues. The DNA of the CDR3 is TGTGCCAGTAAGGAGTCAGGGGGTAGGAATGAGCAGTTCTTC. It translates to CASKESGGRNEQFF. The whole variable domain, filled in from reference TRBV19 and TRBJ2-1, reads DGGITQSPKYLFRKEGQNVTLSCEQNLNHDAMYWYRQDPGQGLRLIYYSQIVNDFQKGDIAEGYSVSREKKESFPLTVTSAQKNPTAFYLCASKESGGRNEQFFGPGTRLTVL.

The chain links TRBV5-1 to TRBJ2-7; no firm D call. The CDR3 consists of 13 residues. Germline assignment: CDR1 SGHRS and CDR2 YFSETQ. V lost 0 bases and J lost 2, with 6 bases in between. The CDR3 DNA reads TGCGCCAGCAGCTTGGACGGTACCTACGAGCAGTACGTC. This encodes CASSLDGTYEQYV.

Here the CDR3 DNA reads TGTGCCAGCAGCTTCCTAACGGGACAGGGGGCTGACTATAATTCACCCCTCCACTTT. Translation: CASSFLTGQGADYNSPLHF. The V gene is TRBV13, the J gene TRBJ1-6, with 12 bases fitting TRBD1. After removal of 3 bases from V and 3 bases from J, the junction contained 9 bases not matched to a gene. CDR1 and CDR2 (germline): PRHDT, FYEKMQ (reference sequence). This CDR3 contains 19 residues.

The chain uses TRBV5-3 and TRBJ1-5, with 10 bases aligning to TRBD1. TRBV5-3 is an ORF, with its function uncertain. The CDR3 runs to 20 residues. J was trimmed by 0 bases and V by 1 base; bases with no gene match: 13. DNA for the CDR3: TGTGCCAGAAGCTTGTTGGACAGGGGGAACCTAGGATATAGCAATCAGCCCCAGCATTTT. Its protein is CARSLLDRGNLGYSNQPQHF.

This sequence joins TRBV21-1 and TRBJ2-3; no DNA check was done on the table's D call, TRBD2. TRBV21-1 is deemed a pseudogene. The CDR3 is 15 amino acids. The CDR3 is CASSKGAGGTDTQYF. As DNA, the CDR3 is TGTGCCAGCAGCAAAGGGGCGGGGGGCACAGATACGCAGTATTTT.

Note on this clone: Other DNA sequences within the sample encode an identical CDR3. The chain has TRBV3-1 (or the pseudogene TRBV3-2) and TRBJ1-2; D not certain. Trimming left V 0 bases short and J 8 bases short, with 7 bases between. This CDR3 comprises 12 residues. The germline V gene encodes CDR1 LGHDT and CDR2 YNNKEL (reference sequence). The CDR3 nucleotides read TGTGCCAGCAGCCAAGATACGAGGGGCTACACCTTC. Translated, it gives CASSQDTRGYTF.

V and J are TRBV30 and TRBJ1-1, with 8 bases matching TRBD1. Germline lookup yields CDR1 GTSNPN and CDR2 SVGIG (reference sequence). V trimming: 5 bases; J trimming: 0 bases; junction bases outside the gene matches: 2. The CDR3 length is 13 residues. CDR3 amino acids: CAWRQGMNTEAFF. The DNA for the CDR3 is TGTGCCTGGCGACAGGGGATGAACACTGAAGCTTTCTTT.

The gene calls are TRBV12-1 and TRBJ2-1; the D segment call TRBD1 is taken from the table without a DNA check. TRBV12-1 represents a pseudogene. CDR3 length equals 16 residues. The CDR3 spells CASSFPPRGSYNEQFF. CDR3 DNA: TGTGCCAGCAGCTTTCCCCCCAGGGGTTCCTACAATGAGCAGTTCTTC.

The chain combines TRBV9 with TRBJ2-6; D gene ambiguous. The V gene's germline CDR1 is SGDLS and CDR2 YYNGEE. V was clipped by 4 bases and J by 4 bases, with 15 bases between them. CDR3 length: 16 residues. CDR3 sequence: CASSSRRGTGANVLTF. CDR3 nucleotide sequence: TGTGCCAGCAGCTCCCGTCGCGGCACGGGGGCCAACGTCCTGACTTTC.

The chain carries TRBV30 and TRBJ2-6; D is unclear. The length of the CDR3 is 14 residues. Germline V gives CDR1 GTSNPN, CDR2 SVGIG (reference sequence). Trimming took 3 bases from V and 2 from J, leaving 8 bases between them. The CDR3 is CAWRSVPGANVLTF. The CDR3 coding sequence is TGTGCCTGGAGATCAGTACCTGGGGCCAACGTCCTGACTTTC.

The chain carries TRBV7-3 and TRBJ2-1; TRBD1 matches at 9 bases. The CDR3 loop spans 13 amino acids. Germline CDR1 and CDR2: SGHTA and FQGTGA. After removal of 3 bases from V and 7 bases from J, the junction contained 1 base not matched to a gene. The CDR3 spells CASSLTGGNEQFF. The CDR3 nucleotides read TGTGCCAGCAGCTTGACAGGGGGGAATGAGCAGTTCTTC.